The T cell receptor (beta chain) described here comes from a study of early T cells in non-severe SARS-CoV-2 infection. TCRdb redid the calling of the 5' RACE reads with MiXCR, one entry per CDR3 protein. The sample holds tens of thousands of distinct CDR3 sequences; roughly 6% are singletons and the top ten take roughly 12%. The sample comprised whole blood. This TCR was sampled from an adult who was a healthcare worker with PCR-confirmed SARS-CoV-2 infection or an uninfected control (not recorded which).

The CDR3 loop reads CSALSGDTGNQPQHF. Written as DNA, the CDR3 is TGCAGTGCCCTCTCGGGGGACACTGGCAATCAGCCCCAGCATTTT. The gene calls are TRBV20-1 and TRBJ1-5, with a possible D match to TRBD1 (6 bases). The CDR3 totals 15 residues. Deletions cut 6 bases from V and 2 bases from J, with 17 bases between. Per germline, CDR1 DFQATT and CDR2 SNEGSKA (reference sequence).